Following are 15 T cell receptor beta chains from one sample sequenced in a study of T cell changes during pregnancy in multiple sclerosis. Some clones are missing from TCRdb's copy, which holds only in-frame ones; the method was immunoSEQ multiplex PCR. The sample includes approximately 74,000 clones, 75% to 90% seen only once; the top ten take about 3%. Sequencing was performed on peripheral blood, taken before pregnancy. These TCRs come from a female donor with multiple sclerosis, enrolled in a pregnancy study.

In nucleotides, the CDR3 is TGTGCCAGCGGCACTAGCGGGAGTAGGAAAGATACGCAGTATTTT. Translation: CASGTSGSRKDTQYF. This chain links TRBV5-4 with TRBJ2-3; 11 bases line up with TRBD2. V shed 7 bases and J 5 bases; nucleotides not matched to a gene: 9. The germline CDR1 and CDR2 sequences are SGHNT and YYREEE (reference sequence). The CDR3 is 15 amino acids.

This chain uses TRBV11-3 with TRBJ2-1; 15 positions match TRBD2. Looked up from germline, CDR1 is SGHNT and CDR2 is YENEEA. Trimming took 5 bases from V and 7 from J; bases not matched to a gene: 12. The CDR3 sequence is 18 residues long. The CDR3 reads CASSRGLAGGRPWNEQFF. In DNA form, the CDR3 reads TGTGCCAGCAGCCGCGGACTAGCGGGAGGGCGTCCATGGAATGAGCAGTTCTTC.

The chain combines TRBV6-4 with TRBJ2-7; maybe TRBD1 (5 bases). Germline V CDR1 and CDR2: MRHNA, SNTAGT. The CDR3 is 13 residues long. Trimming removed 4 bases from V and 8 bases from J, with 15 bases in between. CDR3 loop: CASSVTARAQQYF. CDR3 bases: TGTGCCAGCAGTGTGACAGCTCGGGCCCAGCAGTACTTC.

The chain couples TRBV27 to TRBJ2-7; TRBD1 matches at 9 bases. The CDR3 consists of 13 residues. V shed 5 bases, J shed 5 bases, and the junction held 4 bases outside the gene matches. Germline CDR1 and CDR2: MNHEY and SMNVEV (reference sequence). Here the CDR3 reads CASSMDRGHEQYF. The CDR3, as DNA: TGTGCCAGCAGTATGGACAGGGGACACGAGCAGTACTTC.

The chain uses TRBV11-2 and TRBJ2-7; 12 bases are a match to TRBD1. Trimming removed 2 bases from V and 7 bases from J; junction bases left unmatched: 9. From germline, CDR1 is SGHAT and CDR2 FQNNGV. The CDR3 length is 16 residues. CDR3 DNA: TGTGCCAGCAGCTTATTAACGGGACAGGGGGCGCGAGAGCAGTACTTC. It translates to CASSLLTGQGAREQYF.

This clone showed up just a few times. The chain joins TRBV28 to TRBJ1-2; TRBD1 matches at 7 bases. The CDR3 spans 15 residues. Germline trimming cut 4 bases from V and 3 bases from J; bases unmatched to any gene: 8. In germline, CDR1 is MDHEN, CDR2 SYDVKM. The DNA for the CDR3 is TGTGCCAGCAGTTCCTTCTCAGGGGGTGACTATGGCTACACCTTC. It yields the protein CASSSFSGGDYGYTF.

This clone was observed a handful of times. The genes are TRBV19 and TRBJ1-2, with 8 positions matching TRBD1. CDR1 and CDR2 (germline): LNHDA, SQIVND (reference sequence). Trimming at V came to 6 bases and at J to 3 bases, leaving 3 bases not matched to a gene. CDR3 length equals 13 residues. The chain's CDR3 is CASRDRVDYGYTF. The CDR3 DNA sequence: TGTGCCAGTAGGGACAGGGTGGACTATGGCTACACCTTC.

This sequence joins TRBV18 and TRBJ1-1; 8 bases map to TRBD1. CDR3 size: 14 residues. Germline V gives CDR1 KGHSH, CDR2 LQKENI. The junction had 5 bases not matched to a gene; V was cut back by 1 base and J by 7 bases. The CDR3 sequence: CASSPQGQAGEAFF. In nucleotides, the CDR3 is TGTGCCAGCTCACCACAGGGACAGGCAGGTGAAGCTTTCTTT.

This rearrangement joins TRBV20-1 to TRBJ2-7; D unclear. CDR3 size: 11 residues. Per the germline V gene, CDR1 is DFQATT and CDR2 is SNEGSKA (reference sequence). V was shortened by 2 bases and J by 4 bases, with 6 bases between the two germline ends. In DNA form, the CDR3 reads TGCAGTGCTAGAACCGGGTACGAGCAGTACTTC. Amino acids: CSARTGYEQYF.

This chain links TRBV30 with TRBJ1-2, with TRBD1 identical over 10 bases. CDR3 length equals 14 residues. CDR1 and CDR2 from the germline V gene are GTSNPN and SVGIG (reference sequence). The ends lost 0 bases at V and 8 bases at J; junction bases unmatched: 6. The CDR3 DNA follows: TGTGCCTGGAGTGTACGAGGGACAGGGGTCGGCTACACCTTC. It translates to CAWSVRGTGVGYTF.

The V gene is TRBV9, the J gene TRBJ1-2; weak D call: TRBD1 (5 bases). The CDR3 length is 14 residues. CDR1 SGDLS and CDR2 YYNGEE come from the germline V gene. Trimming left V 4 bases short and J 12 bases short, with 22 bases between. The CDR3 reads CASSPRPRGGGDTF. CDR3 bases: TGTGCCAGCAGCCCACGCCCCAGAGGTGGGGGGGACACCTTC.

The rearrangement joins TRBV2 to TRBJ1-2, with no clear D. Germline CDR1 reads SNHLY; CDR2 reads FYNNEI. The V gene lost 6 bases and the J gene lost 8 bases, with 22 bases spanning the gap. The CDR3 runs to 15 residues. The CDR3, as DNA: TGTGCCAGCAGCGTGACCCAGATCGTCCCGGAGGGCTACACCTTC. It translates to CASSVTQIVPEGYTF.

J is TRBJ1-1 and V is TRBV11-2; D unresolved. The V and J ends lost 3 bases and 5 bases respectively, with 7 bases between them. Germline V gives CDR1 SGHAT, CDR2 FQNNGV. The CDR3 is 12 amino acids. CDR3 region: CASSLRETEAFF. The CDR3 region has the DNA TGTGCCAGCAGCTTGAGAGAAACTGAAGCTTTCTTT. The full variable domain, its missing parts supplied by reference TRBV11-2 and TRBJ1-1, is EAGVAQSPRYKIIEKRQSVAFWCNPISGHATLYWYQQILGQGPKLLIQFQNNGVVDDSQLPKDRFSAERLKGVDSTLKIQPAKLEDSAVYLCASSLRETEAFFGQGTRLTVV.

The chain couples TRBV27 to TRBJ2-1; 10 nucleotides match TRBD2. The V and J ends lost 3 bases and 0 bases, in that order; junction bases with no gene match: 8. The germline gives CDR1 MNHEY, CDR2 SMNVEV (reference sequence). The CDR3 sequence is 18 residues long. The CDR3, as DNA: TGTGCCAGCAGTTTGTATCTAGCGGGGGCCAGCTCCTACAATGAGCAGTTCTTC. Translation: CASSLYLAGASSYNEQFF.

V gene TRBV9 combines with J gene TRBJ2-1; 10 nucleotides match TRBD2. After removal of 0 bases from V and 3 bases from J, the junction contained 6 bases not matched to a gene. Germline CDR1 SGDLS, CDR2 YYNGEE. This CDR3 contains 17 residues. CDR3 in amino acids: CASSVDLAGVIYNEQFF. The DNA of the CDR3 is TGTGCCAGCAGCGTAGATCTAGCGGGAGTTATCTACAATGAGCAGTTCTTC.